This T cell receptor (beta chain) was recovered during a study of response to subunit inactivated influenza vaccine. Whole-study results and caveats: There was a suggestion from the authors that each seasonal influenza vaccination recruits few new T cells.

Each CDR3 protein gets one entry after TCRdb re-called the RT-PCR reads with MiXCR. The table lists more than 700,000 distinct CDR3 sequences, 21% of them singletons. The CDR3 spans 15 residues. Germline V gives CDR1 MNHNS, CDR2 SASEGT. V lost 10 bases and J lost 0, with 16 bases in between. A remark on this clonotype: What it recognizes is unknown.

This TCR was sampled from a man in his fifties or sixties who received an inactivated influenza vaccine. Sequences were derived from PBMCs from blood, sampled less than 6 days after vaccination. This chain links TRBV6-1 with TRBJ1-3, with D tentatively TRBD1 (6 bases). The CDR3 sequence is CATYGRGGSGNTIYF. The CDR3 DNA reads as TGTGCCACTTACGGAAGGGGGGGCTCTGGAAACACCATATATTTT.